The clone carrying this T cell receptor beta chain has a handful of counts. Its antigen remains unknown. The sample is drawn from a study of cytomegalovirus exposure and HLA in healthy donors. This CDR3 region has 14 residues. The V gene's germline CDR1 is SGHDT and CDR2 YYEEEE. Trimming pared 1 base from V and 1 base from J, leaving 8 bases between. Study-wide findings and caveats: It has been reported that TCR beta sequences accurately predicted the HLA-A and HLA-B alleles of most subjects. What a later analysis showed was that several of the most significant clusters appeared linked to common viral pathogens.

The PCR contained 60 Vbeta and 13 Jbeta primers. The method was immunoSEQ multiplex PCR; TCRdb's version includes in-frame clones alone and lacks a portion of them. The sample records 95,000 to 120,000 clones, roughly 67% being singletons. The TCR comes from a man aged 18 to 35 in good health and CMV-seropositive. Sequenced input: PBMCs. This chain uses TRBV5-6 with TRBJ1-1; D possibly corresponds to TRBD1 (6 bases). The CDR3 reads CASSLRGRNTEAFF. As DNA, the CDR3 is TGTGCCAGCAGCTTGAGGGGGAGGAACACTGAAGCTTTCTTT.